The 27 T cell receptor beta chains below were found in one sample sequenced in a study of T-cell reconstitution after alpha-beta-depleted transplantation in children. For TCRbeta, the library was prepared with unique molecular identifiers. Each CDR3 protein gets one entry after TCRdb re-called the PCR reads with MiXCR. The table lists about 420,000 distinct CDR3 sequences, 16% of them singletons. The input for sequencing was PBMCs, mostly from graft donor cells, taken 360 days after TCRalphabeta/CD19-depleted stem cell transplant. The receptors were gathered from a boy less than two years old who had a stem cell transplant for Wiskott-Aldrich syndrome, so the T cells may come from the graft donor.

This clonotype has more than one count but fewer than ten. The chain carries TRBV5-1 and TRBJ2-1; 11 bases fit TRBD2. V lost 4 bases, J lost 8 bases, and 8 bases stayed unmatched. CDR3 length equals 15 residues. CDR1 is SGHRS, CDR2 YFSETQ, per germline. Written as DNA, the CDR3 is TGCGCCAGCAGCGCCCGACTAGCGGGGATTTATGAGCAGTTCTTC. Translated: CASSARLAGIYEQFF. The variable domain in full, with the rest retrieved from reference TRBV5-1 and TRBJ2-1, is KAGVTQTPRYLIKTRGQQVTLSCSPISGHRSVSWYQQTPGQGLQFLFEYFSETQRNKGNFPGRFSGRQFSNSRSEMNVSTLELGDSALYLCASSARLAGIYEQFFGPGTRLTVL.

The J gene is TRBJ2-7, the V gene TRBV2; no clear D. Trimming took off 5 bases at V and 5 bases at J, with 22 bases between the two ends. CDR3 size: 16 residues. Germline V gene lookup returns CDR1 SNHLY and CDR2 FYNNEI. The CDR3 spells CASSNTGSLWIDEQYF. DNA of the CDR3: TGTGCCAGCAGTAATACCGGGTCTCTCTGGATCGACGAGCAGTACTTC.

The chain joins TRBV6-5 to TRBJ2-1; 8 bases are shared with TRBD1. The CDR3 contains 14 residues. V lost 0 bases to trimming and J lost 10 bases; unmatched junction nucleotides: 5. Germline values: CDR1 MNHEY, CDR2 SVGAGI. The DNA for the CDR3 is TGTGCCAGCAGTTACTCTCCAGGGGGCTGGGAGCAGTTCTTC. Translating gives CASSYSPGGWEQFF.

This clonotype was picked up a small number of times. J is TRBJ2-3 and V is TRBV20-1; maybe TRBD1 (5 bases). CDR3 length equals 12 residues. Looked up from germline, CDR1 is DFQATT and CDR2 is SNEGSKA (reference sequence). CDR3 in amino acids: CSALGRTDTQYF. In DNA form, the CDR3 reads TGCAGCGCCCTGGGGCGCACAGATACGCAGTATTTT.

This clonotype was observed a few times. V gene TRBV20-1 combines with J gene TRBJ2-1; D is undetermined. V was pared by 3 bases and J by 6 bases, with 9 bases between. Germline V gives CDR1 DFQATT, CDR2 SNEGSKA (reference sequence). The CDR3 extends over 12 amino acids. The CDR3 DNA is TGCAGTGCTAGTTTCGTTATCAATGAGCAGTTCTTC. It specifies CSASFVINEQFF.

This clonotype has a handful of counts. The J gene is TRBJ2-3, the V gene TRBV24-1, with 9 bases lining up with TRBD1. Germline loops: CDR1 KGHDR, CDR2 SFDVKD. With V trimmed by 4 bases and J by 3 bases, 7 bases remained unmatched. The CDR3 runs to 16 residues. CDR3 nucleotide sequence: TGTGCCACCAGTGAGTCTGGGGACAGGGTAACAGATACGCAGTATTTT. Its translation: CATSESGDRVTDTQYF.

The chain carries TRBV11-3 and TRBJ2-1; 8 bases align to TRBD1. The CDR3 has 12 amino acids. The J segment lost 8 bases and the V segment lost 10 bases, leaving 7 bases of the junction unmatched. Germline V gene data show CDR1 as SGHNT and CDR2 as YENEEA. CDR3 in DNA: TGTGCCACAGGGGGCCGACAACATGAGCAGTTCTTC. Encoded protein: CATGGRQHEQFF.

J is TRBJ2-1 and V is TRBV4-1, with D tentatively TRBD2 (5 bases). Germline V CDR1 and CDR2: MGHRA, YSYEKL. V was pared by 0 bases and J by 8 bases, with 14 bases between. The CDR3 is 15 residues long. CDR3 sequence: CASSQDRIGRDEQFF. For the CDR3, the DNA is TGCGCCAGCAGCCAAGATCGTATAGGGCGGGATGAGCAGTTCTTC.

This clonotype was seen more than once but under ten times. The chain carries TRBV7-9 and TRBJ2-3; D may be TRBD1 (5 bases). Trimming took off 1 base at V and 0 bases at J, with 8 bases between the two ends. This CDR3 spans 15 amino acids. Germline V gene data show CDR1 as SEHNR and CDR2 as FQNEAQ (reference sequence). CDR3 protein: CASSLDRHSTDTQYF. CDR3 sequence (DNA): TGTGCCAGCAGCTTAGACAGGCATAGCACAGATACGCAGTATTTT.

The J gene is TRBJ2-3, the V gene TRBV12-3 or TRBV12-4; 11 bases agree with TRBD2. The CDR3 spans 14 residues. Trimming removed 6 bases from V and 3 bases from J; junction bases left unmatched: 2. The CDR3 region is CASRASGRTDTQYF. The CDR3 region has the DNA TGTGCCAGCAGGGCTAGCGGGAGGACAGATACGCAGTATTTT.

The chain is built from TRBV7-2 and TRBJ1-1; perhaps TRBD1 as D (5 bases). The CDR3 sequence is 14 residues long. V was clipped by 1 base and J by 6 bases, with 12 bases between them. The germline V gene has CDR1 SGHTA and CDR2 FQGNSA. CDR3 nucleotide sequence: TGTGCCAGCAGCTTAGTGGGGATAGGGGCTGAAGCTTTCTTT. It yields the protein CASSLVGIGAEAFF.

The V and J genes are TRBV20-1 and TRBJ1-6; D is uncertain. The CDR3 runs 14 residues. The germline gives CDR1 DFQATT, CDR2 SNEGSKA (reference sequence). V lost 6 bases and J lost 0, with 9 bases in between. CDR3 coding DNA: TGCAGTGCCGCCCCTAGCTCCTATAATTCACCCCTCCACTTT. Translation: CSAAPSSYNSPLHF.

The count of this clonotype is one. The chain employs TRBV30 and TRBJ2-1; TRBD1 is a possible D gene (6 bases). In germline, CDR1 is GTSNPN, CDR2 SVGIG (reference sequence). Trimming left V 0 bases short and J 6 bases short, with 9 bases between. This CDR3 has 13 residues. The CDR3: CAWSVDRLNEQFF. The CDR3 DNA sequence: TGTGCCTGGAGTGTAGACAGGCTCAATGAGCAGTTCTTC.

This clonotype showed up just a few times. The chain has TRBV5-1 and TRBJ1-6; TRBD1 aligns across 7 bases. Germline V CDR1 and CDR2: SGHRS, YFSETQ. This CDR3 comprises 14 residues. V shed 1 base and J 8 bases; nucleotides not matched to a gene: 3. The CDR3 loop is CASSLKTGDSPLHF. CDR3 nucleotides: TGCGCCAGCAGCTTGAAAACAGGGGATTCACCCCTCCACTTT. Using reference TRBV5-1 and TRBJ1-6 for the parts outside the CDR3, the full variable domain is KAGVTQTPRYLIKTRGQQVTLSCSPISGHRSVSWYQQTPGQGLQFLFEYFSETQRNKGNFPGRFSGRQFSNSRSEMNVSTLELGDSALYLCASSLKTGDSPLHFGNGTRLTVT.

The sample holds a few counts of this clonotype. The rearrangement joins TRBV12-3 or TRBV12-4 to TRBJ2-5, with 8 bases aligning to TRBD2. The V gene end was trimmed by 5 bases and the J gene end by 0 bases; junction bases not matched to a gene: 5. The CDR3 extends over 15 amino acids. The CDR3 DNA follows: TGTGCCAGCAGTCCCTCGCGGGGGGACCAAGAGACCCAGTACTTC. Residues: CASSPSRGDQETQYF.

This clonotype was counted between two and nine times. The V and J genes are TRBV2 and TRBJ2-5, with TRBD1 identical over 7 bases. Germline-derived CDR1 and CDR2 are SNHLY and FYNNEI. Losses at the gene ends were 1 base for V and 5 bases for J; bases not matched to a gene: 7. The CDR3 contains 15 residues. The CDR3 is CASSEGDSDGETQYF. In DNA form, the CDR3 reads TGTGCCAGCAGTGAAGGGGACAGCGACGGGGAGACCCAGTACTTC.

This clonotype was recorded a few times. The rearrangement joins TRBV4-2 to TRBJ2-1; no clear D gene. Trimming took 0 bases from V and 9 from J, leaving 15 bases between them. The CDR3 is made up of 15 amino acids. Germline V gene lookup returns CDR1 LGHNA and CDR2 YNFKEQ. CDR3 in DNA: TGTGCCAGCAGCCAAGATAGAGAGCTACCTGGTGAGCAGTTCTTC. Translated, it gives CASSQDRELPGEQFF.

In nucleotides, the CDR3 is TGCAGCGCATCAACCGGGACAGGCGGGGTGACCCAGTACTTC. Residues: CSASTGTGGVTQYF. V gene TRBV29-1 combines with J gene TRBJ2-5; 8 nucleotides line up with TRBD1. V trimming: 7 bases; J trimming: 7 bases; junction bases outside the gene matches: 14. The germline V gene has CDR1 SQVTM and CDR2 ANQGSEA. The length of the CDR3 is 14 residues.

This clonotype came up once. The V gene is TRBV6-2 or TRBV6-3, the J gene TRBJ1-2, with no clear D. Per the germline V gene, CDR1 is MNHEY and CDR2 is SVGEGT. The CDR3 runs 12 residues. Trimming removed 5 bases from V and 0 bases from J, with 4 bases in between. The CDR3 nucleotides are TGTGCCAGCAGTAAAGCTAACTATGGCTACACCTTC. Protein sequence: CASSKANYGYTF.

The chain combines TRBV6-5 with TRBJ2-2, with 7 bases lining up with TRBD2. Germline V gene data show CDR1 as MNHEY and CDR2 as SVGAGI. The CDR3 contains 16 residues. Germline trimming cut 2 bases from V and 3 bases from J; bases unmatched to any gene: 6. CDR3 coding DNA: TGTGCCAGCAGTTACGCGGGTCTAGCGGACACCGGGGAGCTGTTTTTT. Translation gives CASSYAGLADTGELFF.

This clonotype was picked up a small number of times. The V and J genes are TRBV12-3 or TRBV12-4 and TRBJ2-1, with 9 bases identical to TRBD2. The CDR3 has 15 residues. Trimming removed 6 bases from V and 4 bases from J; junction bases left unmatched: 7. CDR3 in amino acids: CASSRGLAPYNEQFF. Here the CDR3 DNA reads TGTGCCAGCAGCCGCGGACTAGCGCCGTACAATGAGCAGTTCTTC.

This clonotype was observed at least ten times. The V gene is TRBV5-1, the J gene TRBJ1-1; D call uncertain. CDR1 is SGHRS, CDR2 YFSETQ, per germline. This CDR3 comprises 14 residues. Trimming pared 2 bases from V and 3 bases from J, leaving 11 bases between. As DNA, the CDR3 is TGCGCCAGCAGCTTACTCCGGGCAGACACTGAAGCTTTCTTT. Translating gives CASSLLRADTEAFF.

The table lists this clonotype with many counts. The rearrangement uses TRBV29-1 and TRBJ2-5, with 7 bases aligning to TRBD2. The CDR3 covers 14 residues. J was trimmed by 1 base and V by 6 bases; bases with no gene match: 8. Germline V gene lookup returns CDR1 SQVTM and CDR2 ANQGSEA. DNA for the CDR3: TGCAGCGTCCGGACTAGGCTCATCCAAGAGACCCAGTACTTC. Protein sequence: CSVRTRLIQETQYF.

This chain connects TRBV5-1 to TRBJ2-7; a weak D match, TRBD1 (5 bases). Germline V gene sequence: CDR1 SGHRS, CDR2 YFSETQ. The CDR3 length is 16 residues. With 3 bases removed from V and 3 bases from J, the gap between germline ends came to 19 bases. CDR3 sequence: CASSSISTVNYYEQYF. The CDR3 DNA is TGCGCCAGCAGCTCGATCTCGACAGTAAACTACTACGAGCAGTACTTC.

In its sample, this clonotype was seen a few times. V usage is TRBV4-1 and J usage is TRBJ2-1; D may be TRBD1 (6 bases). CDR1 and CDR2 from the germline V gene are MGHRA and YSYEKL. V lost 1 base to trimming and J lost 7 bases, with 11 bases between them. This CDR3 comprises 14 residues. The CDR3 nucleotides read TGCGCCAGCAGCCAAGTCCCTGGACAGAATGAGCAGTTCTTC. Its protein is CASSQVPGQNEQFF.

This clonotype turned up a few times. The CDR3 coding sequence is TGTGCCAGCAGTGTGGGGCTTGGGGGGCAGTATTTT. It yields the protein CASSVGLGGQYF. The chain links TRBV28 to TRBJ2-3, with D perhaps given as TRBD1 or TRBD2 (5 bases each). The CDR3 is made up of 12 amino acids. CDR1 and CDR2 (germline): MDHEN, SYDVKM. Trimming removed 5 bases at V and 11 bases at J, with 14 bases between. The whole variable domain, remainder taken from reference TRBV28 and TRBJ2-3, is DVKVTQSSRYLVKRTGEKVFLECVQDMDHENMFWYRQDPGLGLRLIYFSYDVKMKEKGDIPEGYSVSREKKERFSLILESASTNQTSMYLCASSVGLGGQYFGPGTRLTVL.

There are a few counts of this clonotype. The chain recombines TRBV4-3 with TRBJ2-7; D could derive from TRBD1 or TRBD2 (6 bases each). From germline, CDR1 is LGHNA and CDR2 YSLEER. CDR3 length: 14 amino acids. Trimming took 1 base from V and 7 from J, leaving 14 bases between them. CDR3 amino acids: CASSQAWGAGEQYF. CDR3 bases: TGCGCCAGCAGCCAAGCCTGGGGGGCTGGGGAGCAGTACTTC.